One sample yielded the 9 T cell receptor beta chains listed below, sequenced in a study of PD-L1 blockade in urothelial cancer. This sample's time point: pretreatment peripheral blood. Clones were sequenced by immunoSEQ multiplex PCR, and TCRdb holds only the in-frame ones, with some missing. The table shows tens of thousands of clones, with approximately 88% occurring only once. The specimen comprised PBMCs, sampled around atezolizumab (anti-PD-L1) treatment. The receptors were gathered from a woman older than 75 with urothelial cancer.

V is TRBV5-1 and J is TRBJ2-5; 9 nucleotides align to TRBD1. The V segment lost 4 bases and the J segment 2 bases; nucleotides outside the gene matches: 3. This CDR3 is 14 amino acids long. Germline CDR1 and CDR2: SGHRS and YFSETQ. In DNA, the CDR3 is TGCGCCAGCAGCCGGACAGGGGTACAAGAGACCCAGTACTTC. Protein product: CASSRTGVQETQYF.

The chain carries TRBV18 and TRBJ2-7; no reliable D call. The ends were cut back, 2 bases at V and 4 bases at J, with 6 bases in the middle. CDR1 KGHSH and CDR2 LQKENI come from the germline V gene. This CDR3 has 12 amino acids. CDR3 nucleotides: TGTGCCAGCTCACCAAACGCGTACGAGCAGTACTTC. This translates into CASSPNAYEQYF.

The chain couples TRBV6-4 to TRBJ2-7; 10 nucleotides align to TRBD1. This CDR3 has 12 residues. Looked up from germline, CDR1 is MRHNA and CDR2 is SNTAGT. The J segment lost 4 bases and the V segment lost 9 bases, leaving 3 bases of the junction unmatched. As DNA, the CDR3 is TGTGCCAGTAAGGACAGGGGGTACGAGCAGTACTTC. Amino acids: CASKDRGYEQYF.

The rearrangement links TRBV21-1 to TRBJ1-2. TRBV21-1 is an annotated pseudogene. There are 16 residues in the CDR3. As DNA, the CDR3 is TGTGCCAGCAGCAAATGTAGCAGCGGAGTAATCTATGGCTACACCTTC. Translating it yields CASSKCSSGVIYGYTF.

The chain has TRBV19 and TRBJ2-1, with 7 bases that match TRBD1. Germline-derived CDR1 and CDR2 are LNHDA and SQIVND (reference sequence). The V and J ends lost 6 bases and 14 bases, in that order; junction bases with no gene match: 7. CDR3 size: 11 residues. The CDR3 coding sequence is TGTGCCAGTAGCCAGACAGGGATGGAGTTCTTC. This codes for CASSQTGMEFF.

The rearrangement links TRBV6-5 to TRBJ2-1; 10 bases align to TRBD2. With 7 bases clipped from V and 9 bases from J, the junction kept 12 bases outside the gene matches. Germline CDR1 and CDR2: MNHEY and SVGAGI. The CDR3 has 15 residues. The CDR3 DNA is TGTGCCAGCAAGAAGGATAGGCTAGCGGGAGCTGAGCAGTTCTTC. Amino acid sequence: CASKKDRLAGAEQFF.

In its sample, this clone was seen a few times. The CDR3 reads CASSLGAGEAFF. In DNA form, the CDR3 reads TGTGCCAGCAGCTTAGGAGCGGGTGAAGCTTTCTTT. The chain carries TRBV11-3 and TRBJ1-1; D is uncertain. Germline assignment: CDR1 SGHNT and CDR2 YENEEA. The germline V and J ends were trimmed by 1 base and 7 bases, with 7 bases remaining between them. The CDR3 has 12 amino acids.

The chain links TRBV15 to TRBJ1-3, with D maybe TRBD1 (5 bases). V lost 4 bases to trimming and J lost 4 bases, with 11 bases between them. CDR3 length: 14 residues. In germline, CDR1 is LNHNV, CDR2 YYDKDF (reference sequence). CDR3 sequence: CATSIRRDGNTIYF. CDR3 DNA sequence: TGTGCCACCAGCATCCGGAGGGACGGAAACACCATATATTTT.

CDR3 sequence (DNA): TGTGCCTGGAGTCTCGCAATACCCGGGACAGGGGGTTCCGAGCAGTACTTC. It is translated as CAWSLAIPGTGGSEQYF. The chain recombines TRBV30 with TRBJ2-7; 11 bases fit TRBD1. There are 17 residues in the CDR3. The germline V gene encodes CDR1 GTSNPN and CDR2 SVGIG (reference sequence). J lost 6 bases, V lost 2 bases, and 15 bases had no gene match.